Detailed here is one T cell receptor (beta chain). The record originates from a study of blood T cell repertoires in COVID-19. Study overall: Acute and convalescent COVID-19 specimens originated in the United States, Italy and Spain. The cDNA or gDNA used as material had been derived from T cells, B-cell-depleted T cells, or PBMCs.

J gave up 1 base and V 5 bases, and 2 bases lay outside the gene matches. Germline V gene sequence: CDR1 KGHDR, CDR2 SFDVKD. This CDR3 is 15 amino acids long. Sequenced by immunoSEQ multiplex PCR; TCRdb stores in-frame clones only, minus some. The data contain over 400,000 clones, about nine tenths of them singletons. Recruitment covered some 25 US areas and drew participants whose ages spanned about 18 to 100 years. The sequencing input was PBMCs or T cells enriched from blood (not recorded which). The TCR was taken from a woman aged 60 to 75 who had recovered from COVID-19. The V gene is TRBV24-1, the J gene TRBJ2-2; 8 bases are a match to TRBD1. The CDR3 loop reads CATSGDRGNTGELFF. The CDR3 coding sequence is TGTGCCACCAGTGGCGACAGGGGGAACACCGGGGAGCTGTTTTTT.